The next 26 T cell receptor beta chains were all read from a single sample in a study of blood T cell repertoires in COVID-19. Sequenced by immunoSEQ multiplex PCR; TCRdb stores in-frame clones only, minus some. This repertoire shows about 200,000 clones, 75% to 85% found once; its top ten account for roughly an eighth. The sequenced sample consisted of peripheral blood. The source is a human donor in a cohort sampled during active COVID-19.

There are a few counts of this clone. The junction does not match germline at one end; this may be a read error. This chain connects TRBV15 to TRBJ2-1, with 8 bases matching TRBD2. Germline CDR1 LNHNV, CDR2 YYDKDF (reference sequence). This CDR3 is 16 amino acids long. The CDR3 loop is CATSREREYSYNEQFF. As DNA, the CDR3 is TGTGCCACCAGCCGAGAGCGGGAGTACTCCTACAATGAGCAGTTCTTC.

The J gene is TRBJ1-3, the V gene TRBV7-2, with 9 bases aligning to TRBD1. Looked up from germline, CDR1 is SGHTA and CDR2 is FQGNSA. Trimming cost V 5 bases and J 1 base; bases outside gene matches: 0. This CDR3 comprises 14 residues. CDR3 protein: CASSGTGSGNTIYF. CDR3 sequence (DNA): TGTGCCAGCAGCGGGACAGGGTCTGGAAACACCATATATTTT.

The J gene is TRBJ2-1, the V gene TRBV28, with 10 nucleotides matching TRBD2. This CDR3 region has 15 residues. CDR1 MDHEN and CDR2 SYDVKM come from the germline V gene. The trim removed 6 bases at V and 9 bases at J, leaving 11 bases unmatched. CDR3 loop: CASSRQAGGRREQFF. CDR3 DNA sequence: TGTGCCAGCAGCAGACAAGCGGGAGGGCGCCGTGAGCAGTTCTTC.

The chain joins TRBV6-5 to TRBJ2-7, with 7 bases identical to TRBD2. The V and J ends lost 0 bases and 3 bases, in that order; junction bases with no gene match: 5. This CDR3 is 15 amino acids long. Germline V lookup: CDR1 MNHEY, CDR2 SVGAGI. In nucleotides, the CDR3 is TGTGCCAGCAGTTACTCGGGCGGGGGAGGCTACGAGCAGTACTTC. Translated: CASSYSGGGGYEQYF.

The V and J genes are TRBV7-2 and TRBJ1-2; 11 bases are a match to TRBD1. The CDR3 covers 15 residues. Germline V gene data show CDR1 as SGHTA and CDR2 as FQGNSA. Unmatched junction bases numbered 6, after V lost 7 bases and J lost 2 bases. As DNA, the CDR3 is TGTGCCAGCACCCGGACAGGGGGCCCGAACTATGGCTACACCTTC. It encodes CASTRTGGPNYGYTF.

In this sample, this clone turned up a few times. This sequence joins TRBV7-4 and TRBJ2-4; 13 bases match TRBD2. V lost 3 bases, J lost 3 bases, and 8 bases stayed unmatched. This CDR3 comprises 18 residues. CDR1 and CDR2 from the germline V gene are SGHVT and SQSDAQ. The CDR3: CASSLRTSGREGKNIQYF. The CDR3 coding sequence is TGTGCCAGCAGCTTGCGGACTAGCGGGAGAGAGGGCAAAAACATTCAGTACTTC.

The chain links TRBV18 to TRBJ1-2; 8 bases line up with TRBD1. V shed 6 bases and J 4 bases; nucleotides not matched to a gene: 10. The CDR3 contains 15 residues. CDR1 is KGHSH, CDR2 LQKENI, per germline. The CDR3 spells CASSLTDRGGYGYTF. The CDR3 nucleotides are TGTGCCAGCTCCCTTACAGACAGGGGAGGCTATGGCTACACCTTC.

The rearrangement joins TRBV9 to TRBJ2-5; TRBD2 agrees at 8 bases. Looked up from germline, CDR1 is SGDLS and CDR2 is YYNGEE. The CDR3 is 14 amino acids. Germline trimming cut 0 bases from V and 3 bases from J; bases unmatched to any gene: 1. The CDR3 DNA reads TGTGCCAGCAGCGTAGCGGGAGGGGAAGAGACCCAGTACTTC. It yields the protein CASSVAGGEETQYF.

The chain links TRBV28 to TRBJ2-3; 9 bases fit TRBD1. CDR1 and CDR2 from the germline V gene are MDHEN and SYDVKM. The CDR3 covers 16 residues. J was trimmed by 1 base and V by 4 bases; bases with no gene match: 6. The CDR3 spells CASSSYRGLRTDTQYF. DNA of the CDR3: TGTGCCAGCAGTTCCTACAGGGGGCTTCGCACAGATACGCAGTATTTT.

This chain links TRBV7-2 with TRBJ2-5; a possible D gene is TRBD1 (6 bases). The V gene lost 5 bases and the J gene lost 2 bases, with 24 bases spanning the gap. This CDR3 region has 18 residues. Germline V gene lookup returns CDR1 SGHTA and CDR2 FQGNSA. The CDR3 bases are TGTGCCAGCAGCCTAACCCTCCTCCCCGGACAGAAACAAGAGACCCAGTACTTC. As protein: CASSLTLLPGQKQETQYF.

This sequence joins TRBV5-4 and TRBJ1-2; TRBD1 agrees at 7 bases. The CDR3 totals 15 residues. Germline V gene data show CDR1 as SGHNT and CDR2 as YYREEE (reference sequence). V shed 0 bases, J shed 1 base, and the junction held 3 bases outside the gene matches. In DNA form, the CDR3 reads TGTGCCAGCAGCTTGGGGCAGGGGGTTAACTATGGCTACACCTTC. Residues: CASSLGQGVNYGYTF.

This clone appeared once. The chain recombines TRBV20-1 with TRBJ2-1, with 13 positions matching TRBD2. The trim removed 3 bases at V and 3 bases at J, leaving 5 bases unmatched. The CDR3 is 16 amino acids. From germline, CDR1 is DFQATT and CDR2 SNEGSKA (reference sequence). CDR3 bases: TGCAGTGCTAGTGGGACTAGCGGGGCTAGCTACAATGAGCAGTTCTTC. Translating gives CSASGTSGASYNEQFF.

V usage is TRBV28 and J usage is TRBJ2-1, with D tentatively TRBD2 (6 bases). Trimming took off 6 bases at V and 4 bases at J, with 22 bases between the two ends. Per the germline V gene, CDR1 is MDHEN and CDR2 is SYDVKM. CDR3 length equals 17 residues. Here the CDR3 reads CASSKTGIADFYNEQFF. As DNA, the CDR3 is TGTGCCAGCAGCAAGACTGGGATAGCGGACTTTTACAATGAGCAGTTCTTC. Drawing the rest from reference TRBV28 and TRBJ2-1, the complete variable domain is DVKVTQSSRYLVKRTGEKVFLECVQDMDHENMFWYRQDPGLGLRLIYFSYDVKMKEKGDIPEGYSVSREKKERFSLILESASTNQTSMYLCASSKTGIADFYNEQFFGPGTRLTVL.

The chain combines TRBV19 with TRBJ2-7, with 12 bases identical to TRBD2. Germline assignment: CDR1 LNHDA and CDR2 SQIVND (reference sequence). Losses at the gene ends were 4 bases for V and 3 bases for J; bases not matched to a gene: 4. The CDR3 is 15 amino acids. The CDR3 DNA is TGTGCCAGTAGTAGACTAGCGGGAGACTTCTACGAGCAGTACTTC. Translated, it gives CASSRLAGDFYEQYF.

V and J are TRBV7-2 and TRBJ2-7; 7 bases agree with TRBD2. This CDR3 is built from 15 residues. Germline V gene data show CDR1 as SGHTA and CDR2 as FQGNSA. Trimming took 5 bases from V and 0 from J; bases not matched to a gene: 7. The DNA for the CDR3 is TGTGCCAGCAGCCACCAGGCGGGGGTCTCCTACGAGCAGTACTTC. Its translation is CASSHQAGVSYEQYF.

The chain links TRBV19 to TRBJ2-2; D may be TRBD2 (6 bases). The CDR3 contains 13 residues. V lost 3 bases to trimming and J lost 5 bases, with 7 bases between them. The germline gives CDR1 LNHDA, CDR2 SQIVND (reference sequence). CDR3 DNA sequence: TGTGCCAGTAGTATCGGGGGAACCGGGGAGCTGTTTTTT. Protein: CASSIGGTGELFF.

The genes are TRBV18 and TRBJ2-2; 9 nucleotides align to TRBD1. The CDR3 has 15 amino acids. Germline values: CDR1 KGHSH, CDR2 LQKENI. The V and J ends lost 2 bases and 6 bases, in that order; junction bases with no gene match: 4. CDR3 residues: CASSPSQGAAGELFF. The CDR3, as DNA: TGTGCCAGCTCACCATCACAGGGGGCGGCCGGGGAGCTGTTTTTT.

The gene calls are TRBV2 and TRBJ2-7; 7 bases agree with TRBD1. The CDR3 length is 18 residues. Germline V gene data show CDR1 as SNHLY and CDR2 as FYNNEI. V lost 8 bases and J lost 0; bases outside the gene matches: 19. CDR3 sequence reads: CASVFWDSTYLSSYEQYF. The CDR3 bases are TGTGCCAGCGTTTTCTGGGACAGCACCTACCTGAGCTCCTACGAGCAGTACTTC.

The chain combines TRBV3-1 (or the pseudogene TRBV3-2) with TRBJ2-5, with 7 nucleotides matching TRBD1. With 3 bases clipped from V and 1 base from J, the junction kept 11 bases outside the gene matches. The CDR3 consists of 17 residues. Germline V lookup: CDR1 LGHDT, CDR2 YNNKEL (reference sequence). CDR3 residues: CASSHLGGASSQETQYF. The DNA of the CDR3 is TGTGCCAGCAGCCATTTAGGGGGCGCTAGCTCCCAAGAGACCCAGTACTTC.

V is TRBV11-2 and J is TRBJ2-1; TRBD2 aligns across 8 bases. Germline V gives CDR1 SGHAT, CDR2 FQNNGV. This CDR3 has 12 amino acids. The V and J ends lost 5 bases and 9 bases, in that order; junction bases with no gene match: 3. CDR3 residues: CASSPAGGEQFF. The CDR3 DNA reads TGTGCCAGCAGCCCCGCGGGAGGTGAGCAGTTCTTC.

This clone was seen once. Other DNA variants within this sample encode the same CDR3. J is TRBJ2-7 and V is TRBV30, with 7 bases that match TRBD1. The germline V gene has CDR1 GTSNPN and CDR2 SVGIG (reference sequence). V trimming: 2 bases; J trimming: 3 bases; junction bases outside the gene matches: 4. The CDR3 runs 13 residues. DNA of the CDR3: TGTGCCTGGAGTCCAGGACAGGACTACGAGCAGTACTTC. Residues: CAWSPGQDYEQYF.

The chain links TRBV19 to TRBJ2-7; TRBD1 aligns across 7 bases. J was trimmed by 6 bases and V by 5 bases; bases with no gene match: 7. CDR3 size: 13 residues. The V gene's germline CDR1 is LNHDA and CDR2 SQIVND (reference sequence). The CDR3 DNA sequence: TGTGCCAGTAGTGTCAACAGGGGTGGCGAGCAGTACTTC. It specifies CASSVNRGGEQYF.

The chain uses TRBV19 and TRBJ1-1; no clear D. CDR3 length equals 11 residues. V was cut by 7 bases and J by 10 bases, with 13 bases left in between. The germline V gene has CDR1 LNHDA and CDR2 SQIVND (reference sequence). CDR3 sequence reads: CASILTSGAFF. DNA of the CDR3: TGTGCCAGTATTTTGACCTCAGGAGCTTTCTTT.

Comments on this clone: The same CDR3 arises from other DNA sequences in this sample as well. The chain is built from TRBV28 and TRBJ2-1; perhaps TRBD2 as D (6 bases). CDR3 length equals 15 residues. Germline lookup yields CDR1 MDHEN and CDR2 SYDVKM. Between the trimmed V and J ends, which lost 3 bases and 0 bases, there was a span of 9 bases. The CDR3 DNA reads as TGTGCCAGCAGTTTTAGCGGCAGCTCCTACAATGAGCAGTTCTTC. It encodes CASSFSGSSYNEQFF.

The chain is built from TRBV13 and TRBJ2-5, with TRBD2 as a possible D gene (5 bases). The CDR3 contains 14 residues. V lost 8 bases and J 0 bases, leaving 13 bases between the germline ends. CDR1 PRHDT and CDR2 FYEKMQ come from the germline V gene (reference sequence). CDR3 region: CASALTGYQETQYF. CDR3 in DNA: TGTGCCAGCGCCCTCACGGGGTACCAAGAGACCCAGTACTTC. Variable domain in full (rest from reference TRBV13 and TRBJ2-5): AAGVIQSPRHLIKEKRETATLKCYPIPRHDTVYWYQQGPGQDPQFLISFYEKMQSDKGSIPDRFSAQQFSDYHSELNMSSLELGDSALYFCASALTGYQETQYFGPGTRLLVL.

The CDR3 DNA follows: TGTGCCAGCAGACCGCAGGGAACAACTAATGAAAAACTGTTTTTT. Translation gives CASRPQGTTNEKLFF. The chain recombines TRBV6-6 with TRBJ1-4; D possibly corresponds to TRBD1 (5 bases). Germline-derived CDR1 and CDR2 are MNHNY and SVGAGI (reference sequence). V dropped 6 bases and J dropped 0 bases, with 11 bases sitting between them. This CDR3 is 15 amino acids long.